The 7 T cell receptor beta chains below were found in one sample sequenced in a study of beta chain features in type 1 diabetes. Sequencing targeted expressed TCRB transcripts, as all isolated RNA had been reverse transcribed. Profiled with immunoSEQ multiplex PCR; TCRdb holds only in-frame clones, not every one. The table has fewer than 500,000 clones, 11% to 15% seen once; the top ten hold 0.035% to 0.045%. Material: naive CD4+ T cells from blood. These receptors were obtained from a young man in good health.

The J gene is TRBJ2-2, the V gene TRBV4-2, with a tentative D call TRBD2 (6 bases). Germline V gives CDR1 LGHNA, CDR2 YNFKEQ. This CDR3 is built from 16 residues. The germline V and J ends were trimmed by 0 bases and 1 base, with 9 bases remaining between them. Here the CDR3 DNA reads TGTGCCAGCAGCCAAGACTCTAGCGAGAACACCGGGGAGCTGTTTTTT. Encoded protein: CASSQDSSENTGELFF.

This clone showed up just a few times. V gene TRBV2 combines with J gene TRBJ2-6, with 7 positions matching TRBD2. Germline V gene data show CDR1 as SNHLY and CDR2 as FYNNEI. V lost 7 bases and J lost 0; bases outside the gene matches: 12. This CDR3 has 18 amino acids. CDR3 amino acids: CASTRDGTTRSGANVLTF. CDR3 nucleotide sequence: TGTGCCAGCACCCGAGACGGGACTACTCGCTCTGGGGCCAACGTCCTGACTTTC.

The sample holds one count of this clone. The rearrangement links TRBV7-8 to TRBJ2-3; D call uncertain. Trimming left V 5 bases short and J 6 bases short, with 9 bases between. The CDR3 loop spans 12 amino acids. CDR1 is SGHVS, CDR2 FQNEAQ, per germline. In nucleotides, the CDR3 is TGTGCCAGCAGCCGGTTAAGGGATACGCAGTATTTT. It yields the protein CASSRLRDTQYF.

This clone turned up a few times. The chain has TRBV27 and TRBJ2-6, with D possibly called TRBD1 or TRBD2 (5 bases each). The V gene's germline CDR1 is MNHEY and CDR2 SMNVEV (reference sequence). The CDR3 contains 14 residues. The V gene lost 6 bases and the J gene lost 4 bases, with 10 bases spanning the gap. CDR3 in amino acids: CASRVWGGANVLTF. The CDR3 nucleotides read TGTGCCAGCAGAGTCTGGGGGGGGGCCAACGTCCTGACTTTC.

The chain links TRBV13 to TRBJ1-2; 9 bases align to TRBD1. This CDR3 is built from 18 residues. Germline trimming cut 4 bases from V and 3 bases from J; bases unmatched to any gene: 15. CDR1 is PRHDT and CDR2 is FYEKMQ in the germline V gene (reference sequence). The CDR3 sequence is CASSSSLVGTGKDYGYTF. DNA for the CDR3: TGTGCCAGCAGCTCTAGTTTGGTCGGGACAGGGAAAGACTATGGCTACACCTTC.

The gene calls are TRBV4-3 and TRBJ1-1; D gene unclear. V lost 2 bases to trimming and J lost 1 base, with 14 bases between them. This CDR3 has 16 amino acids. Germline CDR1 reads LGHNA; CDR2 reads YSLEER. The CDR3, as DNA: TGCGCCAGCAGCCAACTGTTGTGGCAGCCGAACACTGAAGCTTTCTTT. Translated: CASSQLLWQPNTEAFF.

This clone has only a few counts. V gene TRBV9 combines with J gene TRBJ2-5, with 7 bases that match TRBD1. The CDR3 loop spans 14 amino acids. V lost 4 bases to trimming and J lost 1 base; unmatched junction nucleotides: 4. Germline CDR1 SGDLS, CDR2 YYNGEE. CDR3 sequence reads: CASSRGGTQETQYF. The CDR3, as DNA: TGTGCCAGCAGCCGAGGGGGCACCCAAGAGACCCAGTACTTC. Full variable domain (remainder filled in from reference TRBV9 and TRBJ2-5): DSGVTQTPKHLITATGQRVTLRCSPRSGDLSVYWYQQSLDQGLQFLIQYYNGEERAKGNILERFSAQQFPDLHSELNLSSLELGDSALYFCASSRGGTQETQYFGPGTRLLVL.